This TCR beta chain came from a study of cytomegalovirus exposure and HLA in healthy donors. Primers: 60 Vbeta forward and 13 Jbeta reverse. Only in-frame clones appear in the TCRdb table, and some are missing; sequencing was by immunoSEQ multiplex PCR. The table includes 90,000 to 120,000 clones, approximately 79% detected once. Trimming left V 10 bases short and J 7 bases short, with 8 bases between. Germline CDR1 ENHRY, CDR2 SYGVKD. The length of the CDR3 is 10 residues. Sequences were obtained from PBMCs. The chain combines TRBV10-3 with TRBJ1-3; possible D gene TRBD1, 5 bases. The TCR originated in a woman between 40 and 50 years old in good health and CMV-seropositive. CDR3 protein: CATRQNTIYF. The CDR3 DNA reads as TGTGCCACTCGACAGAACACCATATATTTT.